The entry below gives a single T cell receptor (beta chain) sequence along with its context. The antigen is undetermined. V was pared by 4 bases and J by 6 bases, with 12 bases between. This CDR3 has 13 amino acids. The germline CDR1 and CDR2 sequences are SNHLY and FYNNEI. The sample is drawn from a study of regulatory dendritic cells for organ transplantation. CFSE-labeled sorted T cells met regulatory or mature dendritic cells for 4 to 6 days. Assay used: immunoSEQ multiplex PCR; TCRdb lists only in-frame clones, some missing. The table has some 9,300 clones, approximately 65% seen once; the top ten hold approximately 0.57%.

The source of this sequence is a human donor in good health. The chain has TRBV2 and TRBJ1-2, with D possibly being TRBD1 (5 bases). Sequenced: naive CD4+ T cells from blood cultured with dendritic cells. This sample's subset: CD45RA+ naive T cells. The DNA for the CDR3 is TGTGCCAGCAGTGTTGGGGCTCCCCATGGCTACACCTTC. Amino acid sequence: CASSVGAPHGYTF. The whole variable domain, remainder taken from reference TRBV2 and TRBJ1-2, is EPEVTQTPSHQVTQMGQEVILRCVPISNHLYFYWYRQILGQKVEFLVSFYNNEISEKSEIFDDQFSVERPDGSNFTLKIRSTKLEDSAMYFCASSVGAPHGYTFGSGTRLTVV.